The sequence of this T cell receptor (beta chain) was determined in a study of blood T cell repertoires in COVID-19. Study background: Samples of COVID-19 (acute and convalescent) were obtained from the United States, Italy and Spain. Sources were T cells, B-cell-depleted T cells, or PBMCs; the material itself was cDNA or gDNA.

V shed 2 bases and J 4 bases; nucleotides not matched to a gene: 9. Per the germline V gene, CDR1 is LGHNA and CDR2 is YNFKEQ. The CDR3 consists of 17 residues. This clone came up once. Methods used by the authors: Using reference gene primer amplification, nucleated cell counts were estimated. Profiled with immunoSEQ multiplex PCR; TCRdb holds only in-frame clones, not every one. V and J calls and clone size are copied from that table; D and trimming were computed from the DNA. Here the sample spans 200,000 to 300,000 clones, 70% to 90% being singletons. Sequences were obtained from peripheral blood. The TCR sequence derives from a woman aged 35 to 49 with acute or convalescent COVID-19. The chain uses TRBV4-2 and TRBJ2-1; 9 nucleotides match TRBD2. This chain's CDR3 is CASSQTSTSGRYNEQFF. Written as DNA, the CDR3 is TGTGCCAGCAGCCAAACGTCAACTAGCGGGCGGTACAATGAGCAGTTCTTC.